The next 30 T cell receptor beta chains were all read from a single sample in a study of cytomegalovirus exposure and HLA in healthy donors. PCR primers comprised 60 Vbeta and 13 Jbeta primers. Only in-frame clones appear in the TCRdb table, and some are missing; sequencing was by immunoSEQ multiplex PCR. This table has 150,000 to 200,000 clones, around 74% appearing once. What was sequenced was PBMCs. The receptors derive from a female donor in good health and CMV-seronegative.

The V and J genes are TRBV30 and TRBJ2-1, with D maybe TRBD1 (6 bases). The length of the CDR3 is 16 residues. The germline V gene encodes CDR1 GTSNPN and CDR2 SVGIG (reference sequence). Between the trimmed V and J ends, which lost 2 bases and 5 bases, there was a span of 19 bases. CDR3: CAWSTVRGRADNEQFF. CDR3 coding DNA: TGTGCCTGGAGTACGGTAAGGGGGAGAGCAGACAATGAGCAGTTCTTC.

The chain combines TRBV6-5 with TRBJ1-1; 7 positions agree with TRBD1. The V gene end was trimmed by 6 bases and the J gene end by 4 bases; junction bases not matched to a gene: 5. The CDR3 loop spans 13 amino acids. Germline CDR1 is MNHEY and CDR2 is SVGAGI. The CDR3 sequence is CASSRTGGTEAFF. CDR3 bases: TGTGCCAGCAGCCGGACAGGAGGCACTGAAGCTTTCTTT.

J is TRBJ2-5 and V is TRBV6-1; D perhaps matches TRBD1 (5 bases). V was clipped by 0 bases and J by 4 bases, with 12 bases between them. In germline, CDR1 is MNHNS, CDR2 SASEGT. The CDR3 runs to 15 residues. CDR3 sequence reads: CASSEAIAGAETQYF. CDR3 DNA: TGTGCCAGCAGTGAAGCGATAGCTGGGGCAGAGACCCAGTACTTC.

V gene TRBV18 combines with J gene TRBJ2-4, with 11 nucleotides matching TRBD1. This CDR3 has 15 residues. V gave up 5 bases and J gave up 9 bases; unmatched junction bases: 9. Germline V CDR1 and CDR2: KGHSH, LQKENI. As DNA, the CDR3 is TGTGCCAGCTCAAGATGGACAGGGGGCGACGGCATTCAGTACTTC. This codes for CASSRWTGGDGIQYF.

The chain recombines TRBV9 with TRBJ1-2; maybe TRBD1 (5 bases). V shed 3 bases and J shed 3 bases, with 18 bases lying between them. The CDR3 length is 16 residues. Looked up from germline, CDR1 is SGDLS and CDR2 is YYNGEE. CDR3 coding DNA: TGTGCCAGCAGCGCCAGACAAACTGGGGACTACTATGGCTACACCTTC. It specifies CASSARQTGDYYGYTF.

A single count supports this clone. The rearrangement uses TRBV11-2 and TRBJ2-7; 8 bases fit TRBD1. Trimming at V came to 4 bases and at J to 2 bases, leaving 10 bases not matched to a gene. Looked up from germline, CDR1 is SGHAT and CDR2 is FQNNGV. This CDR3 comprises 16 residues. CDR3 protein: CASSYGQGFGAYEQYF. The CDR3 DNA follows: TGTGCCAGCAGCTACGGACAGGGTTTCGGGGCCTACGAGCAGTACTTC.

The DNA of the CDR3 is TGTGCCTTTTCACCCACCTCGGGACTTATAAACACCATATATTTT. Translating it yields CAFSPTSGLINTIYF. The chain links TRBV30 to TRBJ1-3; D perhaps matches TRBD1 (5 bases). The V gene lost 7 bases and the J gene lost 6 bases, with 22 bases spanning the gap. The CDR3 spans 15 residues. Germline assignment: CDR1 GTSNPN and CDR2 SVGIG (reference sequence).

The chain employs TRBV5-1 and TRBJ1-2, with D uncertain. V lost 1 base to trimming and J lost 7 bases, with 8 bases between them. The CDR3 spans 12 residues. CDR1 is SGHRS, CDR2 YFSETQ, per germline. The CDR3 sequence is CASSLTDGGYTF. CDR3 coding DNA: TGCGCCAGCAGCTTGACAGACGGTGGCTACACCTTC. Variable domain in full (rest from reference TRBV5-1 and TRBJ1-2): KAGVTQTPRYLIKTRGQQVTLSCSPISGHRSVSWYQQTPGQGLQFLFEYFSETQRNKGNFPGRFSGRQFSNSRSEMNVSTLELGDSALYLCASSLTDGGYTFGSGTRLTVV.

V is TRBV11-3 and J is TRBJ2-3; 9 nucleotides line up with TRBD2. V was clipped by 5 bases and J by 4 bases; unmatched bases: 7. Germline assignment: CDR1 SGHNT and CDR2 YENEEA. The CDR3 has 15 residues. The CDR3 DNA sequence: TGTGCCAGCAGCGAGACTAGCGGTTGGTCAGATACGCAGTATTTT. This codes for CASSETSGWSDTQYF.

This chain joins TRBV5-1 and TRBJ2-3; TRBD1 might be the D (6 bases). Trimming left V 0 bases short and J 5 bases short, with 19 bases between. The CDR3 is 17 residues long. The germline CDR1 and CDR2 sequences are SGHRS and YFSETQ. The CDR3 DNA is TGCGCCAGCAGCTTGGGCAGTAGGGGGAGTGGAAGAGATACGCAGTATTTT. Translating it yields CASSLGSRGSGRDTQYF.

The chain recombines TRBV6-5 with TRBJ2-1; a possible D gene is TRBD2 (5 bases). V was trimmed by 2 bases and J by 0 bases, leaving 11 bases between them. This CDR3 has 16 amino acids. Germline V gene lookup returns CDR1 MNHEY and CDR2 SVGAGI. The CDR3 sequence: CASSYDERSSYNEQFF. CDR3 nucleotide sequence: TGTGCCAGCAGTTACGACGAGCGGAGCTCCTACAATGAGCAGTTCTTC.

The chain is built from TRBV30 and TRBJ1-4; tentatively, D is TRBD1 (6 bases). V was clipped by 3 bases and J by 8 bases, with 13 bases between them. Germline V gives CDR1 GTSNPN, CDR2 SVGIG (reference sequence). The CDR3 contains 13 residues. The DNA for the CDR3 is TGTGCCTGGAGATCAGGGGTTGGGGAAAAACTGTTTTTT. Residues: CAWRSGVGEKLFF. The full variable domain, with the rest looked up from reference TRBV30 and TRBJ1-4, is SQTIHQWPATLVQPVGSPLSLECTVEGTSNPNLYWYRQAAGRGLQLLFYSVGIGQISSEVPQNLSASRPQDRQFILSSKKLLLSDSGFYLCAWRSGVGEKLFFGSGTQLSVL.

CDR3 coding DNA: TGCGCCAGCAGCTTGGTGGGCAGCGGGTCTGAAGCTTTCTTT. Protein: CASSLVGSGSEAFF. V is TRBV5-1 and J is TRBJ1-1; no definite D call. CDR1 is SGHRS and CDR2 is YFSETQ in the germline V gene. The V end lost 0 bases, the J end lost 6 bases, and 12 bases lay between the germline ends. This CDR3 region has 14 residues.

The V call is TRBV6-5, the J call TRBJ1-2, with TRBD1 identical over 7 bases. Unmatched junction bases numbered 4, after V lost 0 bases and J lost 6 bases. The CDR3 spans 14 residues. Germline V gene lookup returns CDR1 MNHEY and CDR2 SVGAGI. The CDR3 coding sequence is TGTGCCAGCAGTTACTCGACAGGGTCGGATGGCTACACCTTC. Translation: CASSYSTGSDGYTF.

The chain joins TRBV5-6 to TRBJ2-5; D is uncertain. Germline CDR1 is SGHDT and CDR2 is YYEEEE. The CDR3 length is 12 residues. Trimming cost V 7 bases and J 2 bases, with 9 bases left between them. The CDR3 region is CASSTPQETQYF. CDR3 nucleotide sequence: TGTGCCAGCTCGACACCGCAAGAGACCCAGTACTTC. The full variable domain, rest sourced from reference TRBV5-6 and TRBJ2-5, is DAGVTQSPTHLIKTRGQQVTLRCSPKSGHDTVSWYQQALGQGPQFIFQYYEEEERQRGNFPDRFSGHQFPNYSSELNVNALLLGDSALYLCASSTPQETQYFGPGTRLLVL.

The chain couples TRBV29-1 to TRBJ2-5, with D possibly TRBD2 on 7 matching bases. The germline V and J ends were trimmed by 6 bases and 2 bases, with 19 bases remaining between them. Germline V gives CDR1 SQVTM, CDR2 ANQGSEA. CDR3 length equals 15 residues. This chain's CDR3 is CSVRGGEWGQETQYF. CDR3 coding DNA: TGCAGCGTCAGAGGGGGGGAGTGGGGTCAAGAGACCCAGTACTTC.

This clone turned up a few times. Here the CDR3 DNA reads TGTGCCTGGACCCAGGGGGCTATAGGAGATACGCAGTATTTT. Translating gives CAWTQGAIGDTQYF. This chain uses TRBV30 with TRBJ2-3; 8 positions match TRBD1. Germline CDR1 is GTSNPN and CDR2 is SVGIG (reference sequence). This CDR3 region has 14 residues. V shed 4 bases and J 5 bases; nucleotides not matched to a gene: 8.

This clone was seen more than once but under ten times. The rearrangement joins TRBV5-1 to TRBJ2-2, with 8 bases identical to TRBD1. The V segment lost 4 bases and the J segment 8 bases; nucleotides outside the gene matches: 13. The CDR3 is 16 amino acids. From germline, CDR1 is SGHRS and CDR2 YFSETQ. The CDR3 nucleotides are TGCGCCAGCAGCCGTACAGGGGGTGACCTTTATGGGGAGCTGTTTTTT. Protein sequence: CASSRTGGDLYGELFF.

This clone was seen more than once but under ten times. The V gene is TRBV21-1, the J gene TRBJ1-1; the table's D call of TRBD1 was not tested on the DNA. TRBV21-1 is a documented pseudogene. The CDR3 length is 14 residues. This CDR3 reads CASSKTGTASEAFF. The DNA of the CDR3 is TGTGCCAGCAGCAAAACCGGGACAGCGTCTGAAGCTTTCTTT.

V and J are TRBV10-2 and TRBJ2-7; the match to TRBD1 covers 8 bases. CDR1 WSHSY and CDR2 SAAADI come from the germline V gene. CDR3 length: 12 residues. With V trimmed by 6 bases and J by 3 bases, 1 base remained unmatched. The CDR3 region has the DNA TGCGCCAGCAGACAGGGGGTCTACGAGCAGTACTTC. Translated: CASRQGVYEQYF.

This rearrangement joins TRBV5-4 to TRBJ2-5; D gene uncertain. V lost 3 bases to trimming and J lost 4 bases, with 10 bases between them. Germline loops: CDR1 SGHNT, CDR2 YYREEE (reference sequence). The CDR3 extends over 13 amino acids. This CDR3 is CASSSWSGETQYF. The DNA of the CDR3 is TGTGCCAGCAGCTCTTGGTCAGGAGAGACCCAGTACTTC.

The chain has TRBV6-5 and TRBJ2-6; D unresolved. Germline V lookup: CDR1 MNHEY, CDR2 SVGAGI. Trimming shortened V by 5 bases and J by 4 bases, and 12 bases separated the two germline ends. The CDR3 has 15 residues. CDR3 protein: CASSRQVAGANVLTF. CDR3 DNA: TGTGCCAGCAGTAGGCAGGTGGCCGGGGCCAACGTCCTGACTTTC.

The CDR3 DNA sequence: TGTGCCATCAGTGACCGACAGGGGACAGAGACCCAGTACTTC. Amino acids: CAISDRQGTETQYF. The V call is TRBV10-3, the J call TRBJ2-5; TRBD1 aligns across 8 bases. The J segment lost 4 bases and the V segment lost 3 bases, leaving 4 bases of the junction unmatched. From germline, CDR1 is ENHRY and CDR2 SYGVKD. The CDR3 has 14 residues.

The CDR3 spells CASSYRGQNIQYF. The CDR3 DNA follows: TGTGCCAGCAGTTACAGGGGGCAGAACATTCAGTACTTC. The chain is built from TRBV6-5 and TRBJ2-4; 7 nucleotides match TRBD1. The CDR3 runs 13 residues. CDR1 and CDR2 (germline): MNHEY, SVGAGI. V trimming: 2 bases; J trimming: 7 bases; junction bases outside the gene matches: 2.

The chain has TRBV11-2 and TRBJ2-3; 12 bases map to TRBD2. V shed 0 bases and J 0 bases; nucleotides not matched to a gene: 7. Germline V lookup: CDR1 SGHAT, CDR2 FQNNGV. The length of the CDR3 is 19 residues. The CDR3 DNA sequence: TGTGCCAGCAGCTTAGATTCGACTAGCGGGGGAGCTAGCACAGATACGCAGTATTTT. This translates into CASSLDSTSGGASTDTQYF.

The J gene is TRBJ2-5, the V gene TRBV5-1; 9 bases align to TRBD2. This CDR3 spans 14 amino acids. V dropped 5 bases and J dropped 3; count of bases not matched to a gene: 5. Germline V gene lookup returns CDR1 SGHRS and CDR2 YFSETQ. This CDR3 is CASSKPSGEETQYF. The CDR3 bases are TGCGCCAGCAGTAAACCTAGCGGGGAAGAGACCCAGTACTTC.

The rearrangement joins TRBV19 to TRBJ1-2; D is unresolved. The germline CDR1 and CDR2 sequences are LNHDA and SQIVND (reference sequence). This CDR3 is built from 17 residues. Trimming removed 9 bases at V and 6 bases at J, with 29 bases between. CDR3 sequence reads: CASHPRSGLTKPDGYTF. The DNA of the CDR3 is TGTGCCAGCCATCCCCGATCTGGACTTACCAAGCCCGATGGCTACACCTTC.

V and J are TRBV27 and TRBJ1-2; possibly TRBD1 for D (5 bases). V lost 5 bases, J lost 1 base, and 14 bases lay in between. Germline V gene lookup returns CDR1 MNHEY and CDR2 SMNVEV (reference sequence). CDR3 length: 15 residues. CDR3 sequence reads: CASSNDRGGNYGYTF. DNA of the CDR3: TGTGCCAGCAGTAACGATCGGGGGGGTAACTATGGCTACACCTTC.

The V gene is TRBV29-1, the J gene TRBJ2-1, with D perhaps matching TRBD2 (5 bases). Germline loops: CDR1 SQVTM, CDR2 ANQGSEA. This CDR3 is built from 11 residues. The V and J ends lost 3 bases and 7 bases respectively, with 7 bases between them. The DNA for the CDR3 is TGCAGCGTTGATCGGAGGAATGAGCAGTTCTTC. Translation: CSVDRRNEQFF.

The chain's CDR3 is CATTPFGAFNYGYTF. In DNA form, the CDR3 reads TGTGCCACCACCCCCTTTGGTGCGTTTAACTATGGCTACACCTTC. The genes are TRBV15 and TRBJ1-2, with D unclear. Germline V gene lookup returns CDR1 LNHNV and CDR2 YYDKDF (reference sequence). The length of the CDR3 is 15 residues. Trimming removed 7 bases from V and 1 base from J, with 16 bases in between.